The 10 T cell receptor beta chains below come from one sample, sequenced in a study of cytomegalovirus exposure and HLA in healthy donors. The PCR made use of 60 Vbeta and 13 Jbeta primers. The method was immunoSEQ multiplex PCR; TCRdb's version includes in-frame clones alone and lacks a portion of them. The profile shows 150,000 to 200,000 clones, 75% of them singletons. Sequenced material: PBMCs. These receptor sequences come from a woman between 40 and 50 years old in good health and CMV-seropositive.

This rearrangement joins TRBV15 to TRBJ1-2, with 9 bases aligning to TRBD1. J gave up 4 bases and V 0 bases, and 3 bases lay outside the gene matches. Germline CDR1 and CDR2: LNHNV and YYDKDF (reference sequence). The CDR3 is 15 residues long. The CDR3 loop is CATSREGQGLYGYTF. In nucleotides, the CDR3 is TGTGCCACCAGCAGAGAAGGACAGGGGCTCTATGGCTACACCTTC.

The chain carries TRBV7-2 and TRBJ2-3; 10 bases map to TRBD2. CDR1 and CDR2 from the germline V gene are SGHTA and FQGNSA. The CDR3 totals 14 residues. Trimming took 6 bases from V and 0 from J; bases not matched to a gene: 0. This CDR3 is CASRTSGSTDTQYF. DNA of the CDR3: TGTGCCAGCAGGACTAGCGGGAGCACAGATACGCAGTATTTT.

CDR3 sequence reads: CASSDAVALGRTNTGELFF. As DNA, the CDR3 is TGTGCCAGCAGTGATGCAGTCGCCCTAGGGAGAACGAACACCGGGGAGCTGTTTTTT. The chain joins TRBV2 to TRBJ2-2; maybe TRBD2 (5 bases). V shed 3 bases and J shed 0 bases, with 20 bases lying between them. This CDR3 comprises 19 residues. The germline gives CDR1 SNHLY, CDR2 FYNNEI. Drawing the rest from reference TRBV2 and TRBJ2-2, the complete variable domain is EPEVTQTPSHQVTQMGQEVILRCVPISNHLYFYWYRQILGQKVEFLVSFYNNEISEKSEIFDDQFSVERPDGSNFTLKIRSTKLEDSAMYFCASSDAVALGRTNTGELFFGEGSRLTVL.

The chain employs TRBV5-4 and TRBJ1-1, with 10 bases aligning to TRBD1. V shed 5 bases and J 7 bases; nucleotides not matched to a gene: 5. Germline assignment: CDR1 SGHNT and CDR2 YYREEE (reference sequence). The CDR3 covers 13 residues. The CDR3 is CASRGDRGIEAFF. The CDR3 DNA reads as TGTGCCAGCAGGGGGGACAGGGGTATTGAAGCTTTCTTT.

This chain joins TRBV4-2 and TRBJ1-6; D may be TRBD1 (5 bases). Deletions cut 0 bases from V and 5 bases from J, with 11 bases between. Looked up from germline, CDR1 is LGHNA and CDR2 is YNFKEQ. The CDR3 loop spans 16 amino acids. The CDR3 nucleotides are TGTGCCAGCAGCCAAGATCGCCGGGGGGATAATTCACCCCTCCACTTT. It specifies CASSQDRRGDNSPLHF.

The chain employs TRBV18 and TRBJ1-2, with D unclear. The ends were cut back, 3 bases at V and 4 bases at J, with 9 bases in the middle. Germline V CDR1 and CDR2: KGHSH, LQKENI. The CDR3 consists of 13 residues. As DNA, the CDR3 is TGTGCCAGCTCACCGATGGAGATCTATGGCTACACCTTC. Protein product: CASSPMEIYGYTF.

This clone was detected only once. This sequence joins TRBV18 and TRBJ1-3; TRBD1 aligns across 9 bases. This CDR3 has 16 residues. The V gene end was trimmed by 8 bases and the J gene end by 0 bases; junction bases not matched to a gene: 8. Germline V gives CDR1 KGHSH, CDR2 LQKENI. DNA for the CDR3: TGTGCCAGCGAGAAGGACAGGGGACACTCTGGAAACACCATATATTTT. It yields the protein CASEKDRGHSGNTIYF.

The CDR3 loop is CASGTSGTYEQYF. In nucleotides, the CDR3 is TGTGCCAGCGGGACTAGCGGGACCTACGAGCAGTACTTC. The chain is built from TRBV6-4 and TRBJ2-7; TRBD2 matches at 13 bases. V lost 8 bases and J lost 2; bases outside the gene matches: 0. The germline V gene encodes CDR1 MRHNA and CDR2 SNTAGT. The CDR3 covers 13 residues.

CDR3 in DNA: TGCGCCAGCAGTCATGATCCCCAGGGGAAAGATGGCTACACCTTC. Its translation is CASSHDPQGKDGYTF. The rearrangement joins TRBV5-1 to TRBJ1-2; D possibly corresponds to TRBD1 (6 bases). The CDR3 contains 15 residues. V lost 5 bases and J lost 6, with 20 bases in between. Germline V gene lookup returns CDR1 SGHRS and CDR2 YFSETQ.

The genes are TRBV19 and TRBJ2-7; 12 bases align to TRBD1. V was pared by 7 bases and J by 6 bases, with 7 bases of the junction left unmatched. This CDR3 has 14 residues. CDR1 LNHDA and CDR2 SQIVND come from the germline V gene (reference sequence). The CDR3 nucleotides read TGTGCCAGTACCCCGGGACAGGGGGCTGGCGAGCAGTACTTC. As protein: CASTPGQGAGEQYF.